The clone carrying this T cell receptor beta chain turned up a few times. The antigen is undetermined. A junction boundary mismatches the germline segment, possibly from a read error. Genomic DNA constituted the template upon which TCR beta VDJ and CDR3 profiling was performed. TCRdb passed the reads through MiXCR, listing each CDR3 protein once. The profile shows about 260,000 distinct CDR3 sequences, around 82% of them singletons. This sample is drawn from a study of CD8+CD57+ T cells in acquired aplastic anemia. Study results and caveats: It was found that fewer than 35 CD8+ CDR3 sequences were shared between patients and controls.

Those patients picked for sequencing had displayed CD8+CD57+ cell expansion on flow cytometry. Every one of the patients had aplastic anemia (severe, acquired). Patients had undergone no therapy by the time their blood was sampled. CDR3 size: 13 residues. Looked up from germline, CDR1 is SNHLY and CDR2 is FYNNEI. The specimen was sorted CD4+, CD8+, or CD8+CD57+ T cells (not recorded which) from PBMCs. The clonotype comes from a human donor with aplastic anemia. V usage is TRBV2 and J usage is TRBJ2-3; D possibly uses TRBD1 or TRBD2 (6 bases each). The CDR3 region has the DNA TGTGGCAGCTTGGAGGGGGGTACAGATACGCAGTATTTT. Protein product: CGSLEGGTDTQYF. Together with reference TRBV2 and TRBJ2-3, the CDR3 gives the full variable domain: EPEVTQTPSHQVTQMGQEVILRCVPISNHLYFYWYRQILGQKVEFLVSFYNNEISEKSEIFDDQFSVERPDGSNFTLKIRSTKLEDSAMYFCGSLEGGTDTQYFGPGTRLTVL.